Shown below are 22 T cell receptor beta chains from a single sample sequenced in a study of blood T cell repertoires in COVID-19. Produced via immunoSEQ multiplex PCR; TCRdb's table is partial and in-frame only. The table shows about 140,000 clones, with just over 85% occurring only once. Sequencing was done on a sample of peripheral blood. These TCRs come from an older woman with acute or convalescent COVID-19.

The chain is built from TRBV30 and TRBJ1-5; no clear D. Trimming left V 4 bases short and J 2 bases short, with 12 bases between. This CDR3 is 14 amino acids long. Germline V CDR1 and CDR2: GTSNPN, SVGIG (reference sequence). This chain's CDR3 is CAWNGGFGNQPQHF. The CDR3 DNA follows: TGTGCCTGGAATGGCGGGTTCGGCAATCAGCCCCAGCATTTT.

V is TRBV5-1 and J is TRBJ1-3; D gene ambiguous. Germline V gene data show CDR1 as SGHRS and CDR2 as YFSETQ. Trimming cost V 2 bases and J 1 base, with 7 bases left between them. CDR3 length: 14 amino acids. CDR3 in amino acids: CASSFGGSGNTIYF. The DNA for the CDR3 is TGCGCCAGCAGCTTTGGAGGGTCTGGAAACACCATATATTTT. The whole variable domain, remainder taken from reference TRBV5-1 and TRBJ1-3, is KAGVTQTPRYLIKTRGQQVTLSCSPISGHRSVSWYQQTPGQGLQFLFEYFSETQRNKGNFPGRFSGRQFSNSRSEMNVSTLELGDSALYLCASSFGGSGNTIYFGEGSWLTVV.

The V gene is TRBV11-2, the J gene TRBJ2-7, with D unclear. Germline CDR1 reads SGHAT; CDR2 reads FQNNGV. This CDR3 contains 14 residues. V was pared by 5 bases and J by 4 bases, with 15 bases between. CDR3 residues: CASSRAMGTYEQYF. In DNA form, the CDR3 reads TGTGCCAGCAGCCGAGCTATGGGCACTTACGAGCAGTACTTC.

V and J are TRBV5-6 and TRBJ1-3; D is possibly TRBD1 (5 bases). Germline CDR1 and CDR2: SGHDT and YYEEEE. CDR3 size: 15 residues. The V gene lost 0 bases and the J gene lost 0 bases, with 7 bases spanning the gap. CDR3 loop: CASSLGRASGNTIYF. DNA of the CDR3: TGTGCCAGCAGCTTGGGCAGGGCCTCTGGAAACACCATATATTTT.

Here the CDR3 reads CASGQGKGEQYF. CDR3 DNA sequence: TGTGCCTCGGGACAGGGTAAAGGGGAGCAGTACTTC. V usage is TRBV19 and J usage is TRBJ2-7, with TRBD1 matching 9 bases. The V gene end was trimmed by 11 bases and the J gene end by 7 bases; junction bases not matched to a gene: 9. The CDR3 runs 12 residues. Germline V gene data show CDR1 as LNHDA and CDR2 as SQIVND (reference sequence).

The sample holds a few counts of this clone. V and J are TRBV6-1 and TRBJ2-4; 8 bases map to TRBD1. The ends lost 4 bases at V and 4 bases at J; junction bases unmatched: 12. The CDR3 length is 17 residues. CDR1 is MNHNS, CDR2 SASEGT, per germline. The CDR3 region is CASSGLGLTGVKNIQYF. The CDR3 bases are TGTGCCAGCAGTGGCCTGGGGTTGACAGGGGTGAAAAACATTCAGTACTTC.

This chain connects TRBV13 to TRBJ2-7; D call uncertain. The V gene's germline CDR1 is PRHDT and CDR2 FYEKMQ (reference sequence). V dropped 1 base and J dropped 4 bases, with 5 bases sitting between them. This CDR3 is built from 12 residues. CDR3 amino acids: CASSLDRYEQYF. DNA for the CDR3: TGTGCCAGCAGCTTAGACAGATACGAGCAGTACTTC.

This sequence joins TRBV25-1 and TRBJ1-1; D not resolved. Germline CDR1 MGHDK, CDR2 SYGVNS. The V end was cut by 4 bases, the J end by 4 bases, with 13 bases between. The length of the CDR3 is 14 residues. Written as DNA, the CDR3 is TGTGCCAGCAGTGGCCGGGGTCGGGGCACTGAAGCTTTCTTT. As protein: CASSGRGRGTEAFF.

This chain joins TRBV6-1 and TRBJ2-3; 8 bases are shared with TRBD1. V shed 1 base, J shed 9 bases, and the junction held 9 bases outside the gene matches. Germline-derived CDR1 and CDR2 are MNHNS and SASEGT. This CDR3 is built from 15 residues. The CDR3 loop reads CASSEGTGIVETQYF. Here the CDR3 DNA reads TGTGCCAGCAGTGAAGGGACAGGGATCGTCGAAACGCAGTATTTT.

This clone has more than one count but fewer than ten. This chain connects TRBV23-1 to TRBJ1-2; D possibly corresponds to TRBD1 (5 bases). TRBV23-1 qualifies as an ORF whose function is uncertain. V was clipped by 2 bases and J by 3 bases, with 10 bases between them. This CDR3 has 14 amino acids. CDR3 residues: CASSQRGTDYGYTF. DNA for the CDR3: TGCGCCAGCAGTCAAAGGGGAACGGACTATGGCTACACCTTC.

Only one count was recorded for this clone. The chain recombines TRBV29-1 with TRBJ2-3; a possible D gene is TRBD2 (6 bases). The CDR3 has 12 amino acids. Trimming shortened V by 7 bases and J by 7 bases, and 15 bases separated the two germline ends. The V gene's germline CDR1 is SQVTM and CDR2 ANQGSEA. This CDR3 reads CSARQRGNTQYF. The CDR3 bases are TGCAGCGCACGACAGCGCGGGAATACGCAGTATTTT.

This CDR3 is CASSQDGQGLNTEAFF. The CDR3 bases are TGCGCCAGCAGCCAAGATGGACAGGGACTGAACACTGAAGCTTTCTTT. This chain joins TRBV4-3 and TRBJ1-1; 8 nucleotides line up with TRBD1. Germline CDR1 and CDR2: LGHNA and YSLEER. The CDR3 is made up of 16 amino acids. V shed 0 bases, J shed 0 bases, and the junction held 3 bases outside the gene matches.

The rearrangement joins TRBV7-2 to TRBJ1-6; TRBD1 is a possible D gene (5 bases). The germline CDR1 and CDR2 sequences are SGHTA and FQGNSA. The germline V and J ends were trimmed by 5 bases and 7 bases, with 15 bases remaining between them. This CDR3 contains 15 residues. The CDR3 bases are TGTGCCAGCAGCAGGGAGGGTCAGGGAAATTCACCCCTCCACTTT. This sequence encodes CASSREGQGNSPLHF.

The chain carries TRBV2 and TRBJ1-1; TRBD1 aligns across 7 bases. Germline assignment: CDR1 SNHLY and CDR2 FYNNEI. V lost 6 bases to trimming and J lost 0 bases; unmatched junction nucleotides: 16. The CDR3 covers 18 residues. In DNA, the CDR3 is TGTGCCAGCAGGTCTCCTCAGGGGGGCCCAACTATGAACACTGAAGCTTTCTTT. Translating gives CASRSPQGGPTMNTEAFF.

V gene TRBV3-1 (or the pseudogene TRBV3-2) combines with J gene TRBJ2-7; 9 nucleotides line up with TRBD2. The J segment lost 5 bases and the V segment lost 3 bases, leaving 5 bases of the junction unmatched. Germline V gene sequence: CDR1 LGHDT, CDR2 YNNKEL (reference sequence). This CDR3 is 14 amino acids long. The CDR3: CASSHSGGFHEQYF. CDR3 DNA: TGTGCCAGCAGCCACAGCGGGGGGTTCCACGAGCAGTACTTC.

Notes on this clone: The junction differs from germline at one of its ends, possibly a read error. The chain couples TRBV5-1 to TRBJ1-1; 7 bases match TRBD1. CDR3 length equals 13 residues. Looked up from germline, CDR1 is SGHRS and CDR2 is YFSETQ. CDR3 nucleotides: TGCGCCGGCAGACAGGGTCCAAACACTGAAGCTTTCTTT. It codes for CAGRQGPNTEAFF.

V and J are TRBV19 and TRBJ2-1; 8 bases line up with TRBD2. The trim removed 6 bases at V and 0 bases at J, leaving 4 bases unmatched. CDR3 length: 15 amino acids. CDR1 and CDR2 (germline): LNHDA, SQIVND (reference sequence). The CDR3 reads CASSPGGSSYNEQFF. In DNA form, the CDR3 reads TGTGCCAGTAGCCCGGGGGGGAGCTCCTACAATGAGCAGTTCTTC.

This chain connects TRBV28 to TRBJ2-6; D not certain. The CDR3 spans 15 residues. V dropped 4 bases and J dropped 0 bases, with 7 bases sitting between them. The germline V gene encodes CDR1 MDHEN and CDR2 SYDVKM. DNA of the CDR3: TGTGCCAGCAGTTGGAGACTCTCTGGGGCCAACGTCCTGACTTTC. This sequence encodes CASSWRLSGANVLTF.

CDR3 sequence reads: CASNTGGANEKLFF. The CDR3 nucleotides are TGTGCCAGCAACACAGGGGGAGCTAATGAAAAACTGTTTTTT. The V call is TRBV2, the J call TRBJ1-4; 8 positions agree with TRBD1. The CDR3 spans 14 residues. The V gene's germline CDR1 is SNHLY and CDR2 FYNNEI. V gave up 7 bases and J gave up 3 bases; unmatched junction bases: 4.

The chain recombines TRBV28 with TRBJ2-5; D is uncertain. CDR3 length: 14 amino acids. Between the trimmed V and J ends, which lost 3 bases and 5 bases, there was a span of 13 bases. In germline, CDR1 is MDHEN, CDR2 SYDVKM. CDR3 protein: CASSFLRYGETQYF. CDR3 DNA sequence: TGTGCCAGCAGTTTTCTACGGTACGGGGAGACCCAGTACTTC.

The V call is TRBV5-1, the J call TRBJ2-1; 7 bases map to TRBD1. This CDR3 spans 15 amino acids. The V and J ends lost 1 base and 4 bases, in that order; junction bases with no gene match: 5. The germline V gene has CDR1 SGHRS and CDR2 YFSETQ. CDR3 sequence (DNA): TGCGCCAGCAGCTTGACAGGGGCTGGTTACAATGAGCAGTTCTTC. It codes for CASSLTGAGYNEQFF.

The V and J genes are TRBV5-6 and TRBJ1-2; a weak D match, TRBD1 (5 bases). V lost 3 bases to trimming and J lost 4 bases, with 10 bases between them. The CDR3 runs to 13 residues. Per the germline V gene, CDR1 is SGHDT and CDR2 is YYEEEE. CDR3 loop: CASSSGGTYGYTF. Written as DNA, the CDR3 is TGTGCCAGCAGCTCCGGGGGGACCTATGGCTACACCTTC.